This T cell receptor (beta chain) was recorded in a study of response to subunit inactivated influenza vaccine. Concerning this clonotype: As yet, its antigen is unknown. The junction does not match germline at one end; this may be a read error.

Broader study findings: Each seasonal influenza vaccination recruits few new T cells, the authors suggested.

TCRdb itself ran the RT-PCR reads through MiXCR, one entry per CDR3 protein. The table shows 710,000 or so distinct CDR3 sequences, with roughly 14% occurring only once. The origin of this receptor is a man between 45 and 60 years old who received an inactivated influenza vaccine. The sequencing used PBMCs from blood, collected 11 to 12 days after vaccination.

CDR3 DNA sequence: TGCGCCAGCAGCGAGGGGGCAAACGGTGTCTTC. It encodes CASSEGANGVF. The chain carries TRBV5-1 and TRBJ2-1; TRBD1 matches 7 bases. From germline, CDR1 is SGHRS and CDR2 YFSETQ. The CDR3 consists of 11 residues.